The next 25 T cell receptor beta chains were all read from a single sample in a study of beta chain features in type 1 diabetes. The sequenced template was cDNA made from the entire isolated RNA. Libraries were prepared by immunoSEQ multiplex PCR; TCRdb keeps only in-frame clonotypes and omits some of them. The repertoire holds some 200,000 clones, around 15% seen once, with 0.085% in the top ten. Antigens of these TCRs are unknown. Broader study findings: Shorter TCRB CDR3s, moderately but significantly so, marked every one of the four CD4+ subsets in Type 1 diabetes patients.

The sequenced sample was naive CD4+ T cells from blood. These receptor sequences come from a man younger than 45 with type 1 diabetes.

The table lists this clone with a few counts. The chain joins TRBV2 to TRBJ2-5, with 7 bases matching TRBD1. Per germline, CDR1 SNHLY and CDR2 FYNNEI. The length of the CDR3 is 13 residues. The trim removed 9 bases at V and 5 bases at J, leaving 9 bases unmatched. CDR3 nucleotide sequence: TGTGCCAGTCACGGACAGGACGGGGAGACCCAGTACTTC. It yields the protein CASHGQDGETQYF.

There are a few counts of this clone. The V gene is TRBV7-8, the J gene TRBJ2-3; 7 nucleotides match TRBD2. V shed 5 bases and J 0 bases; nucleotides not matched to a gene: 11. The CDR3 covers 17 residues. Germline V gene data show CDR1 as SGHVS and CDR2 as FQNEAQ. The DNA for the CDR3 is TGTGCCAGCAGCCTCGAGCCCCTAGCGGCTAGCACAGATACGCAGTATTTT. Encoded protein: CASSLEPLAASTDTQYF. Drawing the rest from reference TRBV7-8 and TRBJ2-3, the complete variable domain is GAGVSQSPRYKVAKRGQDVALRCDPISGHVSLFWYQQALGQGPEFLTYFQNEAQLDKSGLPSDRFFAERPEGSVSTLKIQRTQQEDSAVYLCASSLEPLAASTDTQYFGPGTRLTVL.

The V gene is TRBV7-2, the J gene TRBJ2-1; maybe TRBD1 (6 bases). This CDR3 has 15 residues. V was clipped by 6 bases and J by 5 bases, with 17 bases between them. The germline V gene has CDR1 SGHTA and CDR2 FQGNSA. CDR3 region: CASRYRVNMNNEQFF. The DNA for the CDR3 is TGTGCCAGCAGATACAGGGTGAATATGAACAATGAGCAGTTCTTC.

The chain uses TRBV30 and TRBJ1-1; a possible D gene is TRBD1 (6 bases). The CDR3 covers 13 residues. Germline V gene sequence: CDR1 GTSNPN, CDR2 SVGIG (reference sequence). The ends were cut back, 3 bases at V and 3 bases at J, with 11 bases in the middle. The chain's CDR3 is CAWSRGWDTEAFF. CDR3 nucleotide sequence: TGTGCCTGGAGCAGGGGCTGGGACACTGAAGCTTTCTTT.

V usage is TRBV9 and J usage is TRBJ2-2; D not resolved. Germline values: CDR1 SGDLS, CDR2 YYNGEE. This CDR3 comprises 15 residues. Trimming took 4 bases from V and 2 from J, leaving 12 bases between them. The CDR3 DNA reads as TGTGCCAGCAGCCTTATGGACGAAAACACCGGGGAGCTGTTTTTT. It translates to CASSLMDENTGELFF.

The chain uses TRBV5-1 and TRBJ1-5, with D unresolved. The CDR3 runs to 13 residues. V was pared by 5 bases and J by 5 bases, with 11 bases between. CDR1 SGHRS and CDR2 YFSETQ come from the germline V gene. The CDR3 loop reads CASRVRPDQPQHF. The CDR3 DNA reads TGCGCCAGCAGAGTCAGACCAGATCAGCCCCAGCATTTT.

V usage is TRBV14 and J usage is TRBJ2-4, with TRBD2 identical over 10 bases. J lost 6 bases, V lost 4 bases, and 6 bases had no gene match. The CDR3 has 15 residues. Germline values: CDR1 SGHDN, CDR2 FVKESK. The CDR3 is CASSPPRLAGNIQYF. CDR3 coding DNA: TGTGCCAGCAGCCCCCCGAGACTAGCGGGAAACATTCAGTACTTC.

This rearrangement joins TRBV7-8 to TRBJ2-1; D is uncertain. This CDR3 contains 12 residues. Germline CDR1 is SGHVS and CDR2 is FQNEAQ. Between the trimmed V and J ends, which lost 3 bases and 8 bases, there was a span of 8 bases. The CDR3 DNA reads TGTGCCAGCAGCTTCGGACCCGATGAGCAGTTCTTC. Protein product: CASSFGPDEQFF.

This rearrangement joins TRBV5-1 to TRBJ2-7; 7 bases match TRBD1. Germline lookup yields CDR1 SGHRS and CDR2 YFSETQ. The CDR3 contains 13 residues. After removal of 1 base from V and 6 bases from J, the junction contained 4 bases not matched to a gene. CDR3 sequence: CASSLPGGSEQYF. CDR3 coding DNA: TGCGCCAGCAGCTTGCCAGGGGGTAGCGAGCAGTACTTC.

This clone was seen only a few times. This chain joins TRBV29-1 and TRBJ2-1; perhaps TRBD2 as D (6 bases). The V gene lost 4 bases and the J gene lost 6 bases, with 19 bases spanning the gap. The CDR3 is made up of 15 amino acids. The germline gives CDR1 SQVTM, CDR2 ANQGSEA. CDR3 nucleotide sequence: TGCAGCGTTGGGGGACTCAAGGGATGGGCCAATGAGCAGTTCTTC. It is translated as CSVGGLKGWANEQFF.

This clone was counted a few times. The V and J genes are TRBV7-2 and TRBJ2-7; D possibly corresponds to TRBD2 (6 bases). Germline loops: CDR1 SGHTA, CDR2 FQGNSA. V was trimmed by 1 base and J by 3 bases, leaving 13 bases between them. There are 15 residues in the CDR3. The CDR3 sequence is CASSLGGGNFYEQYF. The CDR3 bases are TGTGCCAGCAGCTTAGGCGGCGGGAATTTCTACGAGCAGTACTTC.

This clone came up a few times. Additional DNA sequences in this sample encode the identical CDR3. This chain joins TRBV6-5 and TRBJ1-5, with TRBD1 matching over 8 bases. The V segment lost 5 bases and the J segment 4 bases; nucleotides outside the gene matches: 1. Germline CDR1 reads MNHEY; CDR2 reads SVGAGI. The CDR3 has 13 amino acids. The CDR3 spells CASSRQGNQPQHF. DNA for the CDR3: TGTGCCAGCAGTCGACAGGGGAATCAGCCCCAGCATTTT.

To note about this clone: Distinct nucleotide sequences in the sample also encode this CDR3. DNA for the CDR3: TGTGCCAGCAGCTTGGGCGGGCTCTCCTACGAGCAGTACTTC. Its protein product is CASSLGGLSYEQYF. V and J are TRBV7-2 and TRBJ2-7; a possible D gene is TRBD2 (5 bases). Per the germline V gene, CDR1 is SGHTA and CDR2 is FQGNSA. The V and J ends lost 3 bases and 0 bases respectively, with 9 bases between them. The CDR3 has 14 residues.

This clone has a handful of counts. J is TRBJ2-2 and V is TRBV14, with TRBD1 as a possible D gene (6 bases). The CDR3 length is 14 residues. V was pared by 4 bases and J by 2 bases, with 8 bases between. In germline, CDR1 is SGHDN, CDR2 FVKESK. The CDR3 here is CASSLGHNTGELFF. CDR3 in DNA: TGTGCCAGCAGCCTGGGACATAACACCGGGGAGCTGTTTTTT.

The gene calls are TRBV7-9 and TRBJ2-1; 7 bases agree with TRBD1. This CDR3 has 13 amino acids. The germline V gene encodes CDR1 SEHNR and CDR2 FQNEAQ (reference sequence). V was clipped by 1 base and J by 8 bases; unmatched bases: 2. The CDR3 region is CASSLDRGYEQFF. The CDR3 DNA sequence: TGTGCCAGCAGCTTAGACAGGGGCTATGAGCAGTTCTTC.

CDR3 residues: CASSLKGTWTYEQYF. DNA of the CDR3: TGTGCCAGCAGCCTGAAGGGGACTTGGACCTACGAGCAGTACTTC. This chain joins TRBV6-6 and TRBJ2-7; weak D call: TRBD2 (6 bases). This CDR3 comprises 15 residues. Per germline, CDR1 MNHNY and CDR2 SVGAGI (reference sequence). The ends were cut back, 6 bases at V and 2 bases at J, with 17 bases in the middle.

Details on this clone: Other DNA sequences in the same sample also yield this CDR3. This chain uses TRBV7-9 with TRBJ2-3; a possible D gene is TRBD2 (6 bases). The ends were cut back, 5 bases at V and 2 bases at J, with 11 bases in the middle. The CDR3 has 14 amino acids. Per germline, CDR1 SEHNR and CDR2 FQNEAQ (reference sequence). This CDR3 is CASSLGTSTDTQYF. The CDR3, as DNA: TGTGCCAGCAGCCTCGGGACTTCCACAGATACGCAGTATTTT.

In its sample, this clone was seen a few times. The V call is TRBV5-6, the J call TRBJ2-5, with 7 positions matching TRBD1. Germline V gene data show CDR1 as SGHDT and CDR2 as YYEEEE. The CDR3 has 13 amino acids. J lost 5 bases, V lost 4 bases, and 5 bases had no gene match. This CDR3 is CASSRQGPETQYF. For the CDR3, the DNA is TGTGCCAGCAGCAGACAGGGCCCGGAGACCCAGTACTTC.

A few counts support this clone. This sequence joins TRBV27 and TRBJ2-4; tentatively, D is TRBD2 (6 bases). Trimming cost V 8 bases and J 6 bases, with 11 bases left between them. The CDR3 extends over 12 amino acids. CDR1 and CDR2 (germline): MNHEY, SMNVEV (reference sequence). DNA for the CDR3: TGTGCCAGCCCGAGGGACTTAAACATTCAGTACTTC. This codes for CASPRDLNIQYF.

The CDR3 loop reads CASSPHMEGSYGYTF. CDR3 nucleotides: TGTGCCAGCAGCCCCCACATGGAGGGGAGTTATGGCTACACCTTC. The chain uses TRBV7-2 and TRBJ1-2, with D tentatively TRBD1 (5 bases). Germline CDR1 reads SGHTA; CDR2 reads FQGNSA. CDR3 size: 15 residues. Trimming stripped 5 bases from V and 5 bases from J, with 18 bases between.

This clone was seen a handful of times. The chain uses TRBV5-6 and TRBJ1-4; D is undetermined. CDR1 is SGHDT, CDR2 YYEEEE, per germline. The CDR3 loop spans 16 amino acids. Trimming removed 4 bases at V and 5 bases at J, with 18 bases between. The chain's CDR3 is CASSRALQDRNEKLFF. The DNA for the CDR3 is TGTGCCAGCAGCCGGGCCCTGCAGGACCGGAATGAAAAACTGTTTTTT.

This clone was seen only a few times. V gene TRBV29-1 combines with J gene TRBJ2-1; D gene ambiguous. The CDR3 covers 13 residues. The V gene lost 3 bases and the J gene lost 0 bases, with 6 bases spanning the gap. The germline V gene has CDR1 SQVTM and CDR2 ANQGSEA. The CDR3 DNA is TGCAGCGTTGATGGGATCTCCTACAATGAGCAGTTCTTC. It codes for CSVDGISYNEQFF.

This clone has just a few counts. This rearrangement joins TRBV29-1 to TRBJ2-7, with D perhaps TRBD1 (6 bases). Germline V gene sequence: CDR1 SQVTM, CDR2 ANQGSEA. The CDR3 sequence is 12 residues long. Trimming stripped 6 bases from V and 2 bases from J, with 11 bases between. This chain's CDR3 is CSVRDTPYEQYF. For the CDR3, the DNA is TGCAGCGTCCGGGACACCCCCTACGAGCAGTACTTC.

This chain connects TRBV30 to TRBJ2-7; a weak D match, TRBD1 (6 bases). The V end was cut by 4 bases, the J end by 2 bases, with 9 bases between. CDR1 and CDR2 from the germline V gene are GTSNPN and SVGIG (reference sequence). CDR3 length: 12 amino acids. The CDR3 coding sequence is TGTGCCTGGAAAGGGACAACCTACGAGCAGTACTTC. Amino acids: CAWKGTTYEQYF.

This clone was counted a few times. CDR3 in DNA: TGTGCCAGCAGCGCTCAGGCTCCCTGGGGGCCCGGGGAGCTGTTTTTT. Translated, it gives CASSAQAPWGPGELFF. The chain has TRBV14 and TRBJ2-2, with a tentative D call TRBD1 (6 bases). Germline V lookup: CDR1 SGHDN, CDR2 FVKESK. CDR3 size: 16 residues. V lost 5 bases and J lost 6, with 19 bases in between.